This entry lists 32 T cell receptor beta chains sequenced from one sample in a study of shared clonotypes between healthy human individuals. Terminally differentiated effector memory CD45RA+ cells were excluded from the naive CD8 cells, which were CD45RO-negative and positively selected for CCR7. Sequenced by immunoSEQ multiplex PCR; TCRdb stores in-frame clones only, minus some. The sample lists about 680,000 clones, about 90% occurring once. Source material: naive CD8+ T cells sorted from blood. The receptors were gathered from a man aged 25 to 40 in good health.

The rearrangement links TRBV9 to TRBJ1-1; possible D gene TRBD1, 5 bases. V was clipped by 4 bases and J by 2 bases, with 24 bases between them. Looked up from germline, CDR1 is SGDLS and CDR2 is YYNGEE. The CDR3 is made up of 18 amino acids. CDR3 region: CASSSDKGRGGRNTEAFF. In DNA form, the CDR3 reads TGTGCCAGCAGCTCCGACAAGGGGAGGGGCGGGAGAAACACTGAAGCTTTCTTT.

In its sample, this clone was seen once. The chain recombines TRBV27 with TRBJ2-7, with 8 positions matching TRBD2. Germline lookup yields CDR1 MNHEY and CDR2 SMNVEV (reference sequence). V lost 3 bases and J lost 0; bases outside the gene matches: 4. CDR3 size: 15 residues. In DNA form, the CDR3 reads TGTGCCAGCAGTTTTAGCGGGGTAAACTCCTACGAGCAGTACTTC. As protein: CASSFSGVNSYEQYF.

V usage is TRBV11-2 and J usage is TRBJ2-7; the match to TRBD2 covers 9 bases. Trimming at V came to 1 base and at J to 6 bases, leaving 13 bases not matched to a gene. CDR1 is SGHAT, CDR2 FQNNGV, per germline. The CDR3 runs 17 residues. The CDR3 sequence: CASSLVLLSGSNFEQYF. Written as DNA, the CDR3 is TGTGCCAGCAGCTTAGTCCTCCTTAGCGGGAGCAATTTCGAGCAGTACTTC. Together with reference TRBV11-2 and TRBJ2-7, the CDR3 gives the full variable domain: EAGVAQSPRYKIIEKRQSVAFWCNPISGHATLYWYQQILGQGPKLLIQFQNNGVVDDSQLPKDRFSAERLKGVDSTLKIQPAKLEDSAVYLCASSLVLLSGSNFEQYFGPGTRLTVT.

The V gene is TRBV5-1, the J gene TRBJ2-1; 7 bases match TRBD2. This CDR3 has 18 residues. The V gene end was trimmed by 0 bases and the J gene end by 3 bases; junction bases not matched to a gene: 12. Germline V gives CDR1 SGHRS, CDR2 YFSETQ. For the CDR3, the DNA is TGCGCCAGCAGCTTGGAGGTCGATTGGCTAGCGGTCTACAATGAGCAGTTCTTC. Protein sequence: CASSLEVDWLAVYNEQFF.

This clone was seen a few times. This chain links TRBV6-1 with TRBJ1-2; 9 bases fit TRBD1. CDR3 length: 14 amino acids. The V and J ends lost 4 bases and 5 bases, in that order; junction bases with no gene match: 5. From germline, CDR1 is MNHNS and CDR2 SASEGT. CDR3 sequence: CASSVTGGGYGYTF. CDR3 nucleotides: TGTGCCAGCAGTGTCACAGGGGGCGGGTATGGCTACACCTTC.

The chain carries TRBV4-3 and TRBJ2-4; 8 nucleotides line up with TRBD2. Germline V gene lookup returns CDR1 LGHNA and CDR2 YSLEER. The ends lost 1 base at V and 9 bases at J; junction bases unmatched: 8. The CDR3 is 15 residues long. CDR3 sequence: CASSQVGAGGVIQYF. CDR3 DNA sequence: TGCGCCAGCAGCCAAGTAGGGGCGGGAGGAGTCATTCAGTACTTC.

This chain connects TRBV27 to TRBJ2-7; D perhaps matches TRBD2 (5 bases). Germline V gives CDR1 MNHEY, CDR2 SMNVEV (reference sequence). The CDR3 consists of 14 residues. V lost 2 bases to trimming and J lost 0 bases, with 8 bases between them. The CDR3 loop is CASSLAEASYEQYF. CDR3 bases: TGTGCCAGCAGTTTAGCGGAGGCCTCCTACGAGCAGTACTTC.

This chain connects TRBV28 to TRBJ2-5; D not certain. CDR1 MDHEN and CDR2 SYDVKM come from the germline V gene. Trimming removed 7 bases at V and 0 bases at J, with 15 bases between. This CDR3 contains 15 residues. The DNA of the CDR3 is TGTGCCAGCAACATTTTTGCTTGGTACCAAGAGACCCAGTACTTC. It is translated as CASNIFAWYQETQYF. The complete variable domain, with remaining parts taken from reference TRBV28 and TRBJ2-5, reads DVKVTQSSRYLVKRTGEKVFLECVQDMDHENMFWYRQDPGLGLRLIYFSYDVKMKEKGDIPEGYSVSREKKERFSLILESASTNQTSMYLCASNIFAWYQETQYFGPGTRLLVL.

In this sample, this clone turned up once. The V gene is TRBV4-1, the J gene TRBJ2-3, with D possibly called TRBD1 or TRBD2 (5 bases each). CDR3 length equals 16 residues. The germline V gene has CDR1 MGHRA and CDR2 YSYEKL. Trimming cost V 4 bases and J 0 bases, with 14 bases left between them. CDR3 DNA sequence: TGCGCCAGCAGCCGCTCGGGACCGGGAAGCACAGATACGCAGTATTTT. It specifies CASSRSGPGSTDTQYF.

This chain uses TRBV21-1 with TRBJ2-3; the table's D call, TRBD1, was not checked against the DNA. TRBV21-1 counts as a pseudogene. This CDR3 contains 19 residues. This CDR3 is CASSKGQGPCQSSTDTQYF. The CDR3, as DNA: TGTGCCAGCAGCAAAGGTCAGGGGCCCTGCCAGTCAAGCACAGATACGCAGTATTTT.

V gene TRBV7-6 combines with J gene TRBJ2-7; D uncertain. The germline gives CDR1 SGHVS, CDR2 FNYEAQ. Trimming left V 1 base short and J 6 bases short, with 10 bases between. The CDR3 has 13 amino acids. CDR3 bases: TGTGCCAGCAGCTTAGGGCTAGAGCGCGAGCAGTACTTC. This encodes CASSLGLEREQYF.

V gene TRBV6-5 combines with J gene TRBJ2-1, with TRBD1 matching over 8 bases. The V segment lost 7 bases and the J segment 1 base; nucleotides outside the gene matches: 3. Germline values: CDR1 MNHEY, CDR2 SVGAGI. The CDR3 consists of 14 residues. This CDR3 reads CASKRQGSYNEQFF. The DNA of the CDR3 is TGTGCCAGCAAGCGACAGGGGTCCTACAATGAGCAGTTCTTC.

The chain is built from TRBV19 and TRBJ2-1; 9 positions agree with TRBD1. Germline V gives CDR1 LNHDA, CDR2 SQIVND (reference sequence). The ends lost 8 bases at V and 5 bases at J; junction bases unmatched: 10. There are 15 residues in the CDR3. The CDR3 DNA follows: TGTGCCAGTCAACCTACAGGGGGCTTCAACAATGAGCAGTTCTTC. Translation: CASQPTGGFNNEQFF.

V gene TRBV9 combines with J gene TRBJ2-7; 10 nucleotides line up with TRBD2. Germline V CDR1 and CDR2: SGDLS, YYNGEE. There are 18 residues in the CDR3. The junction had 9 bases not matched to a gene; V was cut back by 0 bases and J by 0 bases. In nucleotides, the CDR3 is TGTGCCAGCAGCGTAGGGTACAGCGGGAGGGACAGCTCCTACGAGCAGTACTTC. Amino acids: CASSVGYSGRDSSYEQYF.

This sequence joins TRBV27 and TRBJ1-2, with D hard to call. V gave up 5 bases and J gave up 7 bases, with 11 bases separating them. Germline V gene lookup returns CDR1 MNHEY and CDR2 SMNVEV (reference sequence). The CDR3 has 12 amino acids. CDR3 loop: CASSPRSGGYTF. Here the CDR3 DNA reads TGTGCCAGCAGTCCACGGTCGGGTGGCTACACCTTC.

V gene TRBV7-9 combines with J gene TRBJ1-4; D ambiguous. CDR1 is SEHNR and CDR2 is FQNEAQ in the germline V gene (reference sequence). The CDR3 runs to 16 residues. V lost 5 bases, J lost 3 bases, and 16 bases lay in between. CDR3 amino acids: CASSITPPGANEKLFF. In DNA, the CDR3 is TGTGCCAGCAGCATTACACCCCCCGGCGCTAATGAAAAACTGTTTTTT. The variable domain in full, with the rest retrieved from reference TRBV7-9 and TRBJ1-4, is DTGVSQNPRHKITKRGQNVTFRCDPISEHNRLYWYRQTLGQGPEFLTYFQNEAQLEKSRLLSDRFSAERPKGSFSTLEIQRTEQGDSAMYLCASSITPPGANEKLFFGSGTQLSVL.

The chain recombines TRBV7-9 with TRBJ1-1; maybe TRBD1 (6 bases). In germline, CDR1 is SEHNR, CDR2 FQNEAQ (reference sequence). The CDR3 has 14 amino acids. Trimming removed 5 bases at V and 7 bases at J, with 17 bases between. CDR3 sequence reads: CASSVGGGHLEAFF. The CDR3 DNA is TGTGCCAGCAGCGTTGGAGGGGGGCATCTTGAAGCTTTCTTT.

The chain employs TRBV18 and TRBJ2-3; no clear D. V was trimmed by 5 bases and J by 2 bases, leaving 8 bases between them. The CDR3 is 13 residues long. Germline CDR1 reads KGHSH; CDR2 reads LQKENI. The CDR3 bases are TGTGCCAGCTCAATTTTCCCCACAGATACGCAGTATTTT. The encoded protein is CASSIFPTDTQYF. The complete variable domain, with remaining parts taken from reference TRBV18 and TRBJ2-3, reads NAGVMQNPRHLVRRRGQEARLRCSPMKGHSHVYWYRQLPEEGLKFMVYLQKENIIDESGMPKERFSAEFPKEGPSILRIQQVVRGDSAAYFCASSIFPTDTQYFGPGTRLTVL.

CDR3 in DNA: TGTGCCAGCAGCGTAAGGGGACTACCCCAAGAGACCCAGTACTTC. It is translated as CASSVRGLPQETQYF. The gene calls are TRBV9 and TRBJ2-5; 7 positions agree with TRBD2. This CDR3 has 15 residues. Germline loops: CDR1 SGDLS, CDR2 YYNGEE. Losses at the gene ends were 1 base for V and 1 base for J; bases not matched to a gene: 4.

This chain links TRBV7-9 with TRBJ2-7, with 9 bases that match TRBD1. In germline, CDR1 is SEHNR, CDR2 FQNEAQ (reference sequence). The CDR3 loop spans 15 amino acids. The V gene end was trimmed by 0 bases and the J gene end by 5 bases; junction bases not matched to a gene: 5. Here the CDR3 DNA reads TGTGCCAGCAGCTTAGCGGGACAGGGTTTGCACGAGCAGTACTTC. Its translation is CASSLAGQGLHEQYF.

The V call is TRBV5-1, the J call TRBJ2-3, with a tentative D call TRBD2 (6 bases). The germline V and J ends were trimmed by 0 bases and 1 base, with 12 bases remaining between them. CDR3 length: 16 residues. The V gene's germline CDR1 is SGHRS and CDR2 YFSETQ. CDR3 bases: TGCGCCAGCAGCTTGGGTTGGGAGGCAGGCACAGATACGCAGTATTTT. Translating it yields CASSLGWEAGTDTQYF.

For this clone: The same CDR3 arises from other DNA sequences in this sample as well. The chain carries TRBV7-9 and TRBJ2-7; 11 bases match TRBD2. The germline CDR1 and CDR2 sequences are SEHNR and FQNEAQ (reference sequence). This CDR3 contains 15 residues. V dropped 4 bases and J dropped 2; count of bases not matched to a gene: 4. CDR3 amino acids: CASSYTSGSPYEQYF. As DNA, the CDR3 is TGTGCCAGCAGCTATACTAGCGGGAGCCCCTACGAGCAGTACTTC.

This clone was recorded once. V is TRBV4-1 and J is TRBJ2-7; the match to TRBD2 covers 9 bases. Germline lookup yields CDR1 MGHRA and CDR2 YSYEKL. The CDR3 runs to 14 residues. With 5 bases clipped from V and 5 bases from J, the junction kept 7 bases outside the gene matches. CDR3 in amino acids: CASSNSGSYHEQYF. The CDR3, as DNA: TGCGCCAGCAGCAATAGCGGGAGTTACCACGAGCAGTACTTC.

The CDR3 DNA reads as TGTGCCAGCATCGATGGGGGGACTAGCGGGGAGCAAGAGACCCAGTACTTC. It encodes CASIDGGTSGEQETQYF. The rearrangement joins TRBV5-4 to TRBJ2-5, with 13 positions matching TRBD2. After removal of 6 bases from V and 2 bases from J, the junction contained 10 bases not matched to a gene. The germline CDR1 and CDR2 sequences are SGHNT and YYREEE (reference sequence). The CDR3 runs 17 residues.

The chain has TRBV6-6 and TRBJ1-1; D perhaps matches TRBD1 (5 bases). The germline gives CDR1 MNHNY, CDR2 SVGAGI (reference sequence). V lost 2 bases to trimming and J lost 2 bases, with 9 bases between them. This CDR3 has 14 residues. The CDR3 protein is CASSYLDSNTEAFF. The CDR3, as DNA: TGTGCCAGCAGTTACCTCGACAGCAACACTGAAGCTTTCTTT.

This clone has a single count. The V call is TRBV28, the J call TRBJ1-5, with D tentatively TRBD1 (5 bases). Trimming took off 6 bases at V and 6 bases at J, with 21 bases between the two ends. Germline V gives CDR1 MDHEN, CDR2 SYDVKM. The CDR3 sequence is 16 residues long. The CDR3 sequence is CASSPRGSGSSQPQHF. As DNA, the CDR3 is TGTGCCAGCAGCCCCCGTGGGTCAGGGTCGAGTCAGCCCCAGCATTTT.

A word on this clone: Other nucleotide sequences from this sample produce the same CDR3. This rearrangement joins TRBV27 to TRBJ2-7, with 8 bases fitting TRBD1. The length of the CDR3 is 14 residues. With V trimmed by 3 bases and J by 2 bases, 3 bases remained unmatched. CDR1 is MNHEY and CDR2 is SMNVEV in the germline V gene (reference sequence). The CDR3 DNA sequence: TGTGCCAGCAGTTTCGTGGGACAGGCCTACGAGCAGTACTTC. Translation gives CASSFVGQAYEQYF.

The chain joins TRBV14 to TRBJ2-7; D not resolved. The CDR3 spans 13 residues. Germline V gene data show CDR1 as SGHDN and CDR2 as FVKESK. V lost 2 bases and J lost 6, with 11 bases in between. The CDR3 region has the DNA TGTGCCAGCAGCCAACACCCGTGGGGCGAGCAGTACTTC. It specifies CASSQHPWGEQYF.

The chain couples TRBV2 to TRBJ1-2, with D perhaps matching TRBD1 (6 bases). In germline, CDR1 is SNHLY, CDR2 FYNNEI. This CDR3 is 17 amino acids long. Between the trimmed V and J ends, which lost 4 bases and 3 bases, there was a span of 21 bases. The CDR3 protein is CASSGAPEQGRHYGYTF. The CDR3 region has the DNA TGTGCCAGCAGTGGAGCCCCAGAGCAGGGGAGACACTATGGCTACACCTTC.

The genes are TRBV9 and TRBJ2-1; 12 bases are a match to TRBD2. The CDR3 contains 16 residues. CDR1 SGDLS and CDR2 YYNGEE come from the germline V gene. J gave up 4 bases and V 0 bases, and 2 bases lay outside the gene matches. The CDR3 loop is CASSVGTSGRYNEQFF. CDR3 bases: TGTGCCAGCAGCGTAGGTACTAGCGGGAGGTACAATGAGCAGTTCTTC.

As regards this clone: Being one base from a much bigger clone, this may be a read error. The gene calls are TRBV7-9 and TRBJ2-3; D not resolved. Trimming took off 5 bases at V and 4 bases at J, with 7 bases between the two ends. Germline CDR1 and CDR2: SEHNR and FQNEAQ (reference sequence). This CDR3 comprises 12 residues. CDR3 sequence: CASSLSSDTQYF. Here the CDR3 DNA reads TGTGCCAGCAGCCTAAGCTCAGATACGCAGTATTTT. Full variable domain (missing parts from reference TRBV7-9 and TRBJ2-3): DTGVSQNPRHKITKRGQNVTFRCDPISEHNRLYWYRQTLGQGPEFLTYFQNEAQLEKSRLLSDRFSAERPKGSFSTLEIQRTEQGDSAMYLCASSLSSDTQYFGPGTRLTVL.

The V and J genes are TRBV28 and TRBJ2-2; 9 bases map to TRBD2. Germline lookup yields CDR1 MDHEN and CDR2 SYDVKM. V shed 7 bases, J shed 6 bases, and the junction held 12 bases outside the gene matches. This CDR3 contains 16 residues. The CDR3 bases are TGTGCCAGCACCCCCGAGGGCGGGGGGGAGGCCGGGGAGCTGTTTTTT. This translates into CASTPEGGGEAGELFF. Full variable domain (outside the CDR3, taken from reference TRBV28 and TRBJ2-2): DVKVTQSSRYLVKRTGEKVFLECVQDMDHENMFWYRQDPGLGLRLIYFSYDVKMKEKGDIPEGYSVSREKKERFSLILESASTNQTSMYLCASTPEGGGEAGELFFGEGSRLTVL.